The source of this T cell receptor (beta chain) is a study of T cell repertoires in cytomegalovirus infection. Study results and limitations: Dominating the ex vivo response were HLA-C-restricted CMV-specific TCR beta clonotypes.

Each CDR3 protein is one row after TCRdb ran MiXCR on the reads. The sample carries about 310,000 distinct CDR3 sequences, just under 25% recorded once. This clonotype came up a few times. Antigen specificity is unknown. The germline CDR1 and CDR2 sequences are LGHNA and YSLEER. V was shortened by 0 bases and J by 2 bases, with 11 bases between the two germline ends. This CDR3 comprises 15 residues. This TCR derives from a human donor in good health (CMV status not recorded). Some clones in this sample may be carry-over from other donors' samples. Sequencing was performed on cultured PBMCs, taken from culture after CMV antigen stimulation. J is TRBJ2-7 and V is TRBV4-3; D might be TRBD1 or TRBD2, each matching 5 bases. CDR3 DNA sequence: TGCGCCAGCAGCCAAGAGGGCCGGGACGCCTACGAGCAGTACTTC. Translation gives CASSQEGRDAYEQYF.